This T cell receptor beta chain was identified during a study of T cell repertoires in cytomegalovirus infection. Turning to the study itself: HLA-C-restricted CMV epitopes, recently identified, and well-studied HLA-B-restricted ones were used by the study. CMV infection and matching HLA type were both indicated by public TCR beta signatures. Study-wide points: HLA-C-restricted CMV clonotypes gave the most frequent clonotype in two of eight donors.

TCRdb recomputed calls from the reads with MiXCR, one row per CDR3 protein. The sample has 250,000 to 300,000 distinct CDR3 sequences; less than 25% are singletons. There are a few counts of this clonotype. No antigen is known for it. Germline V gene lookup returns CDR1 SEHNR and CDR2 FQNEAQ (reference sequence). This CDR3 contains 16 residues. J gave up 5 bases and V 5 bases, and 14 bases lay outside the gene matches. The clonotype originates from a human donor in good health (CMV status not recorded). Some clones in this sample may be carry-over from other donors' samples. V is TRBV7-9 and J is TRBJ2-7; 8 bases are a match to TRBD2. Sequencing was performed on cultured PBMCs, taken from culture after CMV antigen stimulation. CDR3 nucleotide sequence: TGTGCCAGCAGCCCCCAGGCCAGCGGGAGACTAGACGAGCAGTACGTC. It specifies CASSPQASGRLDEQYV.